This TCR beta chain was observed in a study of shared clonotypes between healthy human individuals. Study context: Three CD4 naive, three CD4 memory, two CD8 naive and one CD8 memory plate were used per donor.

The protocol was immunoSEQ multiplex PCR, while the TCRdb copy is restricted to in-frame clones and leaves out a portion. The table lists about 1,800,000 clones, approximately 95% of them singletons. It was CD45RO-negative cells, positively selected for CCR7, that made up naive CD8 cells, with terminally differentiated effector memory CD45RA+ cells excluded. Every donor, a Caucasian adult, lived in Nashville, Tennessee. This clone showed up just a few times. The V gene's germline CDR1 is SGHVS and CDR2 FQNEAQ. V lost 1 base, J lost 5 bases, and 2 bases lay in between. This CDR3 region has 11 residues.

This chain joins TRBV7-8 and TRBJ1-1, with unresolved D. The sequence derives from a man aged 18 to 29 in good health. The material sequenced was naive CD8+ T cells sorted from blood. CDR3 coding DNA: TGTGCCAGCAGCTTAGGGACTGAAGCTTTCTTT. Its translation: CASSLGTEAFF.